The 7 T cell receptor beta chains listed next were all sequenced from one sample in a study of cytomegalovirus exposure and HLA in healthy donors (dated by TCRdb to about 2017). The library was prepared using the immunoSEQ multiplex PCR assay. For the multiplex PCR, a mixture combining 60 forward primers for TCR Vbeta segments and 13 reverse primers for TCR Jbeta segments was used. Sourced from immuneACCESS, this table was stored by TCRdb with only in-frame sequences that have V and J called. A share of the clones is absent; for the studies checked, an unresolved V gene accounts for under half, and the remainder has no known explanation. Present in this sample are about 190,000 clones, around 86% of which were seen just once. The ten largest make up more than 6% of the sample. The sequenced sample consisted of PBMCs. These receptors all come from a middle-aged man in good health and CMV-seropositive.

This chain joins TRBV7-8 and TRBJ2-7, with D possibly matching TRBD1 (6 bases). Germline V gene lookup returns CDR1 SGHVS and CDR2 FQNEAQ. This CDR3 is 19 amino acids long. Trimming took 0 bases from V and 5 from J, leaving 26 bases between them. The CDR3 coding sequence is TGTGCCAGCAGCTTAGCGGGGGCACCAGGGAATTACCCTTGGCACGAGCAGTACTTC. This encodes CASSLAGAPGNYPWHEQYF.

The CDR3 coding sequence is TGCGCCAGCAGCCAAGTATCGAACACTGAAGCTTTCTTT. Translating it yields CASSQVSNTEAFF. The chain joins TRBV4-1 to TRBJ1-1; D is unresolved. This CDR3 has 13 amino acids. The germline V and J ends were trimmed by 1 base and 1 base, with 4 bases remaining between them. The germline CDR1 and CDR2 sequences are MGHRA and YSYEKL.

This clone has a handful of counts. The J gene is TRBJ1-6, the V gene TRBV6-5; 9 bases fit TRBD1. The V segment lost 6 bases and the J segment 8 bases; nucleotides outside the gene matches: 5. Germline V lookup: CDR1 MNHEY, CDR2 SVGAGI. CDR3 length: 14 residues. This CDR3 reads CASRGTGLYSPLHF. The CDR3 nucleotides read TGTGCCAGCAGGGGGACAGGGCTTTATTCACCCCTCCACTTT.

The table lists this clone with a count of one. CDR3 region: CASISTRMNTEAFF. DNA of the CDR3: TGTGCCAGCATAAGTACGCGGATGAACACTGAAGCTTTCTTT. V and J are TRBV6-1 and TRBJ1-1; no definite D call. The CDR3 has 14 residues. Germline CDR1 reads MNHNS; CDR2 reads SASEGT. V lost 7 bases to trimming and J lost 0 bases, with 12 bases between them.

This clone was seen just once. The V call is TRBV11-3, the J call TRBJ2-5; the match to TRBD2 covers 8 bases. V gave up 2 bases and J gave up 4 bases; unmatched junction bases: 9. Germline CDR1 and CDR2: SGHNT and YENEEA. The CDR3 spans 16 residues. Written as DNA, the CDR3 is TGTGCCAGCAGCTTATCCGGGGGGGCCTCGGGAGAGACCCAGTACTTC. It encodes CASSLSGGASGETQYF.

This chain joins TRBV27 and TRBJ1-6; possibly TRBD1 for D (5 bases). CDR1 and CDR2 (germline): MNHEY, SMNVEV (reference sequence). V lost 8 bases and J lost 7, with 15 bases in between. The CDR3 has 14 amino acids. CDR3: CASSGRALNSPLHF. CDR3 in DNA: TGTGCCAGCTCCGGCAGGGCCCTCAATTCACCCCTCCACTTT.

The chain uses TRBV10-1 and TRBJ2-5; TRBD1 matches 8 bases. The trim removed 0 bases at V and 3 bases at J, leaving 9 bases unmatched. Germline V gene sequence: CDR1 WNHNN, CDR2 SYGVQD (reference sequence). The CDR3 is made up of 17 amino acids. In nucleotides, the CDR3 is TGCGCCAGCAGTGAGTCCCTAACAGGGGGTAGCGAAGAGACCCAGTACTTC. Residues: CASSESLTGGSEETQYF.